Following are 19 T cell receptor beta chains from one sample sequenced in a study of blood T cell repertoires in COVID-19. Assay used: immunoSEQ multiplex PCR; TCRdb lists only in-frame clones, some missing. The top ten hold 11% of the sample, which has 250,000 to 350,000 clones, 88% seen once. The sequencing input was peripheral blood. These receptors all come from a woman in her 30s with COVID-19, enrolled during active disease.

The chain has TRBV5-1 and TRBJ1-4, with a weak D call TRBD1 (6 bases). The CDR3 is 14 amino acids. Per the germline V gene, CDR1 is SGHRS and CDR2 is YFSETQ. V shed 4 bases and J shed 4 bases, with 11 bases lying between them. The chain's CDR3 is CASSPGQINEKLFF. CDR3 DNA: TGCGCCAGCAGCCCCGGACAGATTAATGAAAAACTGTTTTTT.

V is TRBV13 and J is TRBJ2-1, with 10 bases lining up with TRBD2. The germline V gene has CDR1 PRHDT and CDR2 FYEKMQ (reference sequence). The CDR3 has 14 residues. V was clipped by 4 bases and J by 4 bases; unmatched bases: 1. Here the CDR3 DNA reads TGTGCCAGCAGCTCAGCGGGAGGGTACAATGAGCAGTTCTTC. Protein: CASSSAGGYNEQFF.

V usage is TRBV19 and J usage is TRBJ2-7; 7 bases line up with TRBD2. The CDR3 is made up of 16 amino acids. Germline V lookup: CDR1 LNHDA, CDR2 SQIVND (reference sequence). J was trimmed by 5 bases and V by 0 bases; bases with no gene match: 10. DNA of the CDR3: TGTGCCAGTAGTATAGATTGGCGGGGGACGAGCGACGAGCAGTACTTC. This codes for CASSIDWRGTSDEQYF.

The V call is TRBV11-2, the J call TRBJ1-1; D remains unclear. The CDR3 spans 14 residues. CDR1 and CDR2 (germline): SGHAT, FQNNGV. Trimming shortened V by 5 bases and J by 5 bases, and 15 bases separated the two germline ends. Here the CDR3 DNA reads TGTGCCAGCAGCCCCGATGGACTGAGAACTGAAGCTTTCTTT. Encoded protein: CASSPDGLRTEAFF.

V gene TRBV10-3 combines with J gene TRBJ2-1, with 7 bases lining up with TRBD2. Germline trimming cut 1 base from V and 8 bases from J; bases unmatched to any gene: 5. This CDR3 has 14 amino acids. The V gene's germline CDR1 is ENHRY and CDR2 SYGVKD. CDR3 residues: CAISEWGGHDEQFF. The CDR3 DNA reads TGTGCCATCAGTGAGTGGGGGGGTCACGATGAGCAGTTCTTC.

As concerns this clone: Other nucleotide sequences in the sample specify the same CDR3. This chain links TRBV5-1 with TRBJ1-1; D is ambiguous. The V gene's germline CDR1 is SGHRS and CDR2 YFSETQ. The CDR3 runs to 12 residues. V was pared by 2 bases and J by 4 bases, with 6 bases between. The CDR3 loop reads CASSFTGTEAFF. Here the CDR3 DNA reads TGCGCCAGCAGCTTTACCGGCACTGAAGCTTTCTTT. Supplemented by reference TRBV5-1 and TRBJ1-1, the full variable domain reads KAGVTQTPRYLIKTRGQQVTLSCSPISGHRSVSWYQQTPGQGLQFLFEYFSETQRNKGNFPGRFSGRQFSNSRSEMNVSTLELGDSALYLCASSFTGTEAFFGQGTRLTVV.

This CDR3 reads CASSLTGFNEQYF. The CDR3 bases are TGTGCCAGCAGTCTCACAGGGTTCAACGAGCAGTACTTC. The V and J genes are TRBV28 and TRBJ2-7; D may be TRBD1 (6 bases). V was shortened by 5 bases and J by 5 bases, with 13 bases between the two germline ends. This CDR3 spans 13 amino acids. Germline V gives CDR1 MDHEN, CDR2 SYDVKM. Using reference TRBV28 and TRBJ2-7 for the parts outside the CDR3, the full variable domain is DVKVTQSSRYLVKRTGEKVFLECVQDMDHENMFWYRQDPGLGLRLIYFSYDVKMKEKGDIPEGYSVSREKKERFSLILESASTNQTSMYLCASSLTGFNEQYFGPGTRLTVT.

This chain uses TRBV9 with TRBJ1-6, with TRBD1 identical over 7 bases. CDR3 length: 15 residues. V shed 0 bases and J 7 bases; nucleotides not matched to a gene: 4. Germline values: CDR1 SGDLS, CDR2 YYNGEE. Here the CDR3 reads CASSVADRVNSPLHF. Here the CDR3 DNA reads TGTGCCAGCAGCGTAGCTGACAGGGTGAATTCACCCCTCCACTTT. The full variable domain, with the rest looked up from reference TRBV9 and TRBJ1-6, is DSGVTQTPKHLITATGQRVTLRCSPRSGDLSVYWYQQSLDQGLQFLIQYYNGEERAKGNILERFSAQQFPDLHSELNLSSLELGDSALYFCASSVADRVNSPLHFGNGTRLTVT.

The count of this clone is one. The chain joins TRBV2 to TRBJ2-1; D is uncertain. V was trimmed by 7 bases and J by 0 bases, leaving 16 bases between them. Germline loops: CDR1 SNHLY, CDR2 FYNNEI. This CDR3 comprises 16 residues. The CDR3 sequence: CASTRTSRSSYNEQFF. CDR3 DNA: TGTGCCAGCACTAGAACCTCGAGAAGCTCCTACAATGAGCAGTTCTTC.

This clone came up a few times. The chain links TRBV2 to TRBJ2-3, with a weak D call TRBD2 (6 bases). The V end was cut by 6 bases, the J end by 2 bases, with 12 bases between. The germline V gene encodes CDR1 SNHLY and CDR2 FYNNEI. CDR3 length: 14 residues. CDR3 amino acids: CASSPGLHTDTQYF. The DNA for the CDR3 is TGTGCCAGCAGCCCGGGACTCCACACAGATACGCAGTATTTT.

The rearrangement uses TRBV14 and TRBJ2-1; TRBD2 is a possible D gene (6 bases). There are 15 residues in the CDR3. V was clipped by 4 bases and J by 0 bases, with 10 bases between them. CDR1 is SGHDN and CDR2 is FVKESK in the germline V gene. CDR3 DNA: TGTGCCAGCAGCCCCGCGCGGGGCTCCTACAATGAGCAGTTCTTC. Translation gives CASSPARGSYNEQFF.

This clone was found a few times. This chain uses TRBV25-1 with TRBJ1-1; perhaps TRBD1 as D (5 bases). The CDR3 loop spans 15 amino acids. The ends were cut back, 0 bases at V and 0 bases at J, with 8 bases in the middle. CDR1 is MGHDK and CDR2 is SYGVNS in the germline V gene. The CDR3 protein is CASSEYAGLNTEAFF. The DNA of the CDR3 is TGTGCCAGCAGTGAATACGCAGGGCTGAACACTGAAGCTTTCTTT.

V and J are TRBV4-1 and TRBJ1-6; D is unresolved. CDR3 length equals 18 residues. V was shortened by 0 bases and J by 4 bases, with 16 bases between the two germline ends. Germline V gene lookup returns CDR1 MGHRA and CDR2 YSYEKL. As DNA, the CDR3 is TGCGCCAGCAGCCAAGATGCGGGTCGCAGTAGATATAATTCACCCCTCCACTTT. Translation: CASSQDAGRSRYNSPLHF.

This chain connects TRBV7-9 to TRBJ2-3; D might be TRBD2 (6 bases). Trimming cost V 5 bases and J 6 bases, with 21 bases left between them. The CDR3 extends over 16 amino acids. CDR1 and CDR2 from the germline V gene are SEHNR and FQNEAQ (reference sequence). This CDR3 reads CASSEGRGRVMDTQYF. CDR3 sequence (DNA): TGTGCCAGCAGCGAGGGGCGGGGACGGGTCATGGATACGCAGTATTTT.

The chain couples TRBV28 to TRBJ1-5; D gene uncertain. The CDR3 length is 14 residues. V was shortened by 2 bases and J by 7 bases, with 12 bases between the two germline ends. The germline V gene has CDR1 MDHEN and CDR2 SYDVKM. The CDR3 nucleotides are TGTGCCAGCAGTTTAGGTTACAGCGGACAGCCCCAGCATTTT. Translated: CASSLGYSGQPQHF.

V and J are TRBV2 and TRBJ2-2; perhaps TRBD2 as D (5 bases). In germline, CDR1 is SNHLY, CDR2 FYNNEI. The CDR3 contains 16 residues. V was trimmed by 0 bases and J by 1 base, leaving 9 bases between them. CDR3 sequence reads: CASSEAYGRNTGELFF. Written as DNA, the CDR3 is TGTGCCAGCAGTGAAGCGTATGGGAGGAACACCGGGGAGCTGTTTTTT.

This clone turned up a few times. The chain employs TRBV7-9 and TRBJ1-4; 8 nucleotides line up with TRBD1. V dropped 6 bases and J dropped 7; count of bases not matched to a gene: 13. The germline V gene has CDR1 SEHNR and CDR2 FQNEAQ (reference sequence). The CDR3 has 16 residues. CDR3 sequence (DNA): TGTGCCAGCAGTCCGGGTCCTATGGGACAGGTTGAAAAACTGTTTTTT. Residues: CASSPGPMGQVEKLFF.

V is TRBV6-5 and J is TRBJ1-1; D is undetermined. The V end lost 8 bases, the J end lost 1 base, and 11 bases lay between the germline ends. The CDR3 consists of 13 residues. Germline V gene sequence: CDR1 MNHEY, CDR2 SVGAGI. For the CDR3, the DNA is TGTGCCAGCTGTAGCCTAGGGAACACTGAAGCTTTCTTT. Translating gives CASCSLGNTEAFF.

The V call is TRBV24-1, the J call TRBJ2-7, with a tentative D call TRBD1 (5 bases). Trimming left V 3 bases short and J 3 bases short, with 5 bases between. Germline CDR1 is KGHDR and CDR2 is SFDVKD. The CDR3 length is 12 residues. The CDR3 DNA is TGTGCCACCAGTGATGACAGCTACGAGCAGTACTTC. This gives the protein CATSDDSYEQYF.